This note documents a single T cell receptor (beta chain) sequence. Its target is unknown. These data are taken from a study of cytomegalovirus exposure and HLA in healthy donors. The overall study: Inside one of the first data releases sat around 80 million unique TCRs taken from HLA-typed donors.

J lost 4 bases, V lost 5 bases, and 4 bases had no gene match. This CDR3 has 14 residues. Germline V gene data show CDR1 as SGHRS and CDR2 as YFSETQ. It was with 60 Vbeta and 13 Jbeta primers that the PCR ran. This table comes from immunoSEQ multiplex PCR, and its TCRdb copy is limited to in-frame clones, with some not included. The data contain 160,000 or so clones, approximately 88% of them singletons. As for the donors, each was a healthy bone marrow donor. Whole-study findings and limits: Across donors, sequencing depth was assumed by presence/absence analyses to be roughly uniform.

The TCR was taken from a woman in her 30s in good health and CMV-seronegative. The specimen was PBMCs. V usage is TRBV5-1 and J usage is TRBJ2-1; 9 bases align to TRBD2. CDR3 residues: CASRAAGGYNEQFF. The CDR3 DNA sequence: TGCGCCAGCAGGGCCGCGGGGGGGTACAATGAGCAGTTCTTC.